The clone carrying this T cell receptor beta chain was detected ten times or more. Antigen: not known. CDR1 is DFQATT, CDR2 SNEGSKA, per germline (reference sequence). The CDR3 extends over 14 amino acids. The ends were cut back, 5 bases at V and 5 bases at J, with 18 bases in the middle. Diagnoses were established using clinical symptoms, serum thyroxine and TRAb, thyroid ultrasound and orbital computed tomography. Progressors' blood was drawn at hyperthyroidism diagnosis, before ophthalmopathy symptoms. This sample was taken from a study of T cells in Graves' hyperthyroidism and ophthalmopathy. Whole-study results and caveats: Most clonotypes expanded in the thyroid (above 0.001) were also present in blood. Stable hyperthyroidism was separated from ophthalmopathy by a model based on 13 V-J features.

Amplified TCR beta CDR3 regions came from RNA transcripts. TCR CDR3 regions were first amplified by RT-PCR with HTBI primers. One entry per CDR3 protein results from TCRdb running MiXCR on the multiplex PCR reads. The sample holds around 400,000 distinct CDR3 sequences, around a sixth seen once. Sample: blood. This clonotype was obtained from a woman aged 18-30 years with Graves' hyperthyroidism that later progressed to Graves' ophthalmopathy. The V call is TRBV20-1, the J call TRBJ1-1, with D maybe TRBD1 (6 bases). The CDR3 DNA sequence: TGCAGTGCTCCGGACTCCGGGACAAAGACTGAAGCTTTCTTT. This gives the protein CSAPDSGTKTEAFF.